Detailed here is one T cell receptor beta chain. Its cognate antigen is unknown. Cultured CD4+ T cell DNA underwent sequencing with the Oncomine TCR Beta short-read assay. TCRdb ran MiXCR on the PCR reads and lists one entry per CDR3 protein. Of under 20,000 distinct CDR3 sequences in the sample, 40% were seen once. This record comes from a study of vaccination and CD4 T cells after COVID-19. On the study more broadly: Post-vaccination specimens were collected at a median of about 66 days following dose two (range 14 to 241).

Findings and limits, study-wide: Among reactive clones from convalescent patients, a median roughly 88% appeared only post-vaccination.

Germline CDR1 and CDR2: LGHNA and YSLEER. The CDR3 is made up of 14 amino acids. Between the trimmed V and J ends, which lost 1 base and 5 bases, there was a span of 8 bases. Regarding treatment: approximately 11-day PBMC culture with coronavirus spike peptide pools or control peptides (ViraFEST assay). The chain combines TRBV4-3 with TRBJ2-2, with unresolved D. The source is a human donor who had recovered from COVID-19. The material sequenced was CD4+ T cells from blood, cultured in vitro, taken after SARS-CoV-2 vaccination. CDR3 DNA: TGCGCCAGCAGCCAAGTCGCCCAGACCGGGGAGCTGTTTTTT. Translation: CASSQVAQTGELFF.